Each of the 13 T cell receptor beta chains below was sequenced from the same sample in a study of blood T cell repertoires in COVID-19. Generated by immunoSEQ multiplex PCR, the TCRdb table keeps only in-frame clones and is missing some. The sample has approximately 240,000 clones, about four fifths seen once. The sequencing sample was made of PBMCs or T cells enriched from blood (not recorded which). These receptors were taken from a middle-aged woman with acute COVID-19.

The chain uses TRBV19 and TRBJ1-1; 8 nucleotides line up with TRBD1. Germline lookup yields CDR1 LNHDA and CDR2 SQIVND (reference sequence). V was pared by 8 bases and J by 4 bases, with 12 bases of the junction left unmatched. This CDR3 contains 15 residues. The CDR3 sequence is CASHQSRQGFTEAFF. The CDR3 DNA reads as TGTGCCAGTCATCAATCCCGACAGGGGTTCACTGAAGCTTTCTTT.

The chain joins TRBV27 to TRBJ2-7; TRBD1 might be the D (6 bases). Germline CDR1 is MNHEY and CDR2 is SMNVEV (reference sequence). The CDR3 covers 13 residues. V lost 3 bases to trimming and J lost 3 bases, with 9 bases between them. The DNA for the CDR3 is TGTGCCAGCAGTTTGGGGACACACTACGAGCAGTACTTC. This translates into CASSLGTHYEQYF.

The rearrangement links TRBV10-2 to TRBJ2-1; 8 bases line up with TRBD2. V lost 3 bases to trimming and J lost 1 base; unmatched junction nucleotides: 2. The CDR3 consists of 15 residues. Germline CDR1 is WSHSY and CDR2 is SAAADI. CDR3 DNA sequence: TGCGCCAGCAGTGATGTAGCGGGGTCCTACAATGAGCAGTTCTTC. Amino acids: CASSDVAGSYNEQFF.

CDR3 region: CASSPTPGQGYGYTF. In DNA form, the CDR3 reads TGTGCCAGCAGTCCAACTCCGGGACAGGGATATGGCTACACCTTC. The chain is built from TRBV28 and TRBJ1-2; 9 nucleotides agree with TRBD1. The CDR3 is made up of 15 amino acids. Germline V gene lookup returns CDR1 MDHEN and CDR2 SYDVKM. The trim removed 5 bases at V and 5 bases at J, leaving 9 bases unmatched.

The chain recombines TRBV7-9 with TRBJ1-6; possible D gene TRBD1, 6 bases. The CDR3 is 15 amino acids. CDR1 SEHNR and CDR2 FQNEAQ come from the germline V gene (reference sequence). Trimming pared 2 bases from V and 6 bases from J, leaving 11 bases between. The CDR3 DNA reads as TGTGCCAGCAGCTTATTCGGCAGGGGTAATTCACCCCTCCACTTT. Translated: CASSLFGRGNSPLHF.

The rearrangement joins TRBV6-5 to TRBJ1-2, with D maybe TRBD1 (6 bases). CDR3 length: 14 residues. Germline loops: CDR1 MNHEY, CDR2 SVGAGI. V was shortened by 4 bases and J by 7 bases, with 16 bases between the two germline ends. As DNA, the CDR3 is TGTGCCAGCAGTTTTGCGACAGGACTGGGTGGCTACACCTTC. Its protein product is CASSFATGLGGYTF.

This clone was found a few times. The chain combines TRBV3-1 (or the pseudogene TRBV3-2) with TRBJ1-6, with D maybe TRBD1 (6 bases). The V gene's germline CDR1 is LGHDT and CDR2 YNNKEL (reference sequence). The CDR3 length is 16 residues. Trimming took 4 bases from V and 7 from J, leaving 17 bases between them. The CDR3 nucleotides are TGTGCCAGCAGCCTTACCGTGATCAGGGGCAATTCACCCCTCCACTTT. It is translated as CASSLTVIRGNSPLHF.

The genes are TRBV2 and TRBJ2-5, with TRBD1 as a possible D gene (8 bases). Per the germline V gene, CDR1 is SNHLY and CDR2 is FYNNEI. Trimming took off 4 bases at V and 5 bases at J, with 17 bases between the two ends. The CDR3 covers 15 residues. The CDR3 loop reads CASSGTGGAAETQYF. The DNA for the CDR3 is TGTGCCAGCAGTGGCACAGGGGGGGCGGCGGAGACCCAGTACTTC.

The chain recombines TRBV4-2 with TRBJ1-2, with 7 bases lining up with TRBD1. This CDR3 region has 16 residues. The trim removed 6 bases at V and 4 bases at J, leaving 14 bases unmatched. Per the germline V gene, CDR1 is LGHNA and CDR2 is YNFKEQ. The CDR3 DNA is TGTGCCAGCAGTCCTGGATGGCAGGGGGAAATCTATGGCTACACCTTC. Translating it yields CASSPGWQGEIYGYTF.

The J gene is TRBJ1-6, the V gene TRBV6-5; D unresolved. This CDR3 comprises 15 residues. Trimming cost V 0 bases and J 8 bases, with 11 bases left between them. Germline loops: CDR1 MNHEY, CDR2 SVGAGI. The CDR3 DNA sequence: TGTGCCAGCAGTTACTCCCGGGAGAGTGATTCACCCCTCCACTTT. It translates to CASSYSRESDSPLHF.

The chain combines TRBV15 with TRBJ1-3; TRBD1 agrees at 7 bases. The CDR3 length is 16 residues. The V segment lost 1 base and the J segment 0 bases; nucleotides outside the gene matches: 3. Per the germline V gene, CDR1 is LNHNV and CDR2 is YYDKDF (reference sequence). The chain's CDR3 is CATSRGTGLSGNTIYF. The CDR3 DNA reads TGTGCCACCAGCAGAGGGACAGGCCTCTCTGGAAACACCATATATTTT.

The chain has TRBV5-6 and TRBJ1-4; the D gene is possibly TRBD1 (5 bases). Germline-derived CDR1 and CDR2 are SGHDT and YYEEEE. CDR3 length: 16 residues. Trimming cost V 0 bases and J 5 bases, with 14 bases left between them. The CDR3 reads CASSLGRRPGNEKLFF. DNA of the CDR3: TGTGCCAGCAGCTTGGGGCGGCGGCCAGGGAATGAAAAACTGTTTTTT. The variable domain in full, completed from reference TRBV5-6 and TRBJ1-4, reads DAGVTQSPTHLIKTRGQQVTLRCSPKSGHDTVSWYQQALGQGPQFIFQYYEEEERQRGNFPDRFSGHQFPNYSSELNVNALLLGDSALYLCASSLGRRPGNEKLFFGSGTQLSVL.

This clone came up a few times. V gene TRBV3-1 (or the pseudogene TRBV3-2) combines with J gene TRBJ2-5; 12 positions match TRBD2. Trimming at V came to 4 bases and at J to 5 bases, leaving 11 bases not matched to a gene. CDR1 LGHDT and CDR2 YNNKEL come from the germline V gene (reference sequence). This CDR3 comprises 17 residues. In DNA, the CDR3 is TGTGCCAGCAGCCGCCAGACTAGCGGGAGAGGTCGTGAGACCCAGTACTTC. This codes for CASSRQTSGRGRETQYF.